The T cell receptor (beta chain) described here comes from a study of PD-1 blockade in mismatch repair-deficient tumors. CDR3 length: 13 residues. V lost 1 base, J lost 5 bases, and 8 bases lay in between. CDR1 SGHNT and CDR2 YENEEA come from the germline V gene. TCRdb's table, derived via immunoSEQ multiplex PCR, lists solely in-frame clones and lacks some. The repertoire has around 100,000 clones, about 74% of them found once; the top ten carry approximately 5%. This TCR derives from an adult with mismatch repair-deficient cancer. The sequences come from peripheral blood, collected 60 weeks after starting pembrolizumab. The gene calls are TRBV11-3 and TRBJ1-2; no reliable D call. The CDR3 DNA is TGTGCCAGCAGCTTAGCCCGGGGATATGGCTACACCTTC. Protein: CASSLARGYGYTF.